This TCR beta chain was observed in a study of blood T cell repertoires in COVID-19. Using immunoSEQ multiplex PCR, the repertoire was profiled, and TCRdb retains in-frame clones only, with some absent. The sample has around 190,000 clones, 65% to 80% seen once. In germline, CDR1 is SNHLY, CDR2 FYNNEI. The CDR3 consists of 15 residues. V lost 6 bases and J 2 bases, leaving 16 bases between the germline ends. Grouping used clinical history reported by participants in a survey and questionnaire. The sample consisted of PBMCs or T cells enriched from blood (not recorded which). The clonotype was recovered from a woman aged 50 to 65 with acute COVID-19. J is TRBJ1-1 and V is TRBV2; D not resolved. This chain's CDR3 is CASRISLTANTEAFF. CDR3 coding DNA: TGTGCCAGCAGAATAAGTCTAACAGCAAACACTGAAGCTTTCTTT.